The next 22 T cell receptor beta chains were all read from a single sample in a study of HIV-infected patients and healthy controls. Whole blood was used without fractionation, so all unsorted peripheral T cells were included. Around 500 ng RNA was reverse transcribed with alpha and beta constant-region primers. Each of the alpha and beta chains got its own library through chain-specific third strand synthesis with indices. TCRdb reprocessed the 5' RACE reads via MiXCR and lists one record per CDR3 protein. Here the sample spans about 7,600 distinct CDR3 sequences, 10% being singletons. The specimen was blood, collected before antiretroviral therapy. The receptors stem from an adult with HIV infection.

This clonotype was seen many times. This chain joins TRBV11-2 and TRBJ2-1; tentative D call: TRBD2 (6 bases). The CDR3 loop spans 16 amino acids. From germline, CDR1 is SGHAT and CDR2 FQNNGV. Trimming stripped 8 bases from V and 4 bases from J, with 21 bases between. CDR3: CASASPYSGKYNEQFF. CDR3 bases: TGTGCCAGCGCCTCCCCCTATAGCGGCAAATACAATGAGCAGTTCTTC.

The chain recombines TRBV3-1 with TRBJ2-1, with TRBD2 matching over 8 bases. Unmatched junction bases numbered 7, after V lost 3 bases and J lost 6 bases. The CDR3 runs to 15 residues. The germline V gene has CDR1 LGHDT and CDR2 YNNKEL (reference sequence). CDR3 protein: CASSHPGGVGNEQFF. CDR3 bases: TGTGCCAGCAGCCACCCGGGAGGGGTCGGCAATGAGCAGTTCTTC.

The CDR3 DNA sequence: TGTGCCAGTAAAGCGGGGGGTTTTAGCACAGATACGCAGTATTTT. The encoded protein is CASKAGGFSTDTQYF. The V and J genes are TRBV19 and TRBJ2-3, with 9 bases fitting TRBD2. The germline V gene encodes CDR1 LNHDA and CDR2 SQIVND (reference sequence). The CDR3 covers 15 residues. J was trimmed by 0 bases and V by 7 bases; bases with no gene match: 5.

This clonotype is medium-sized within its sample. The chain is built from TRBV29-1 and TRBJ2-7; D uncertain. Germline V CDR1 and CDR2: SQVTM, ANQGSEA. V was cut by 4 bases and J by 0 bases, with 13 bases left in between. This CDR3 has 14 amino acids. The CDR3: CSVVGQANSYEQYF. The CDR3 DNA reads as TGCAGCGTTGTAGGGCAGGCGAACTCCTACGAGCAGTACTTC.

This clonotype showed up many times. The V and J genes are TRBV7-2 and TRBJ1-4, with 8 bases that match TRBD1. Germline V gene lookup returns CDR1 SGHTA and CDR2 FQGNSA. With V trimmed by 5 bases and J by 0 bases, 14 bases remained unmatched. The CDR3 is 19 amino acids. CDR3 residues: CASSAHQGALIATNEKLFF. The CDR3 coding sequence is TGTGCCAGCAGCGCGCACCAGGGGGCGTTAATTGCAACTAATGAAAAACTGTTTTTT.

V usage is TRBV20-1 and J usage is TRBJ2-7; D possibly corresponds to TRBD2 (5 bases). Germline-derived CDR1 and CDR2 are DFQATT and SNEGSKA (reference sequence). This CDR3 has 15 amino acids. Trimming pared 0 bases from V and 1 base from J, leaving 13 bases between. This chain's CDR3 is CSARDPQRDSYEQYF. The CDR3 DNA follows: TGCAGTGCTAGAGATCCCCAACGGGATTCCTACGAGCAGTACTTC.

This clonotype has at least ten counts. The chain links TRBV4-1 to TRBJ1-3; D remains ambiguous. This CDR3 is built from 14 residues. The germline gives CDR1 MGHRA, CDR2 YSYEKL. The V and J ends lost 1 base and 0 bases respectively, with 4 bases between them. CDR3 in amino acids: CASSQGVSGNTIYF. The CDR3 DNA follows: TGCGCCAGCAGCCAAGGTGTCTCTGGAAACACCATATATTTT.

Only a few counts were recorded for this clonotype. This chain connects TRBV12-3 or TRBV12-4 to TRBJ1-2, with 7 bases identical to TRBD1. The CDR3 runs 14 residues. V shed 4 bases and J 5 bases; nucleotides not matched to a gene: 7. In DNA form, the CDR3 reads TGTGCCAGCAGTTATACCGGGACAGCATATGGCTACACCTTC. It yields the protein CASSYTGTAYGYTF.

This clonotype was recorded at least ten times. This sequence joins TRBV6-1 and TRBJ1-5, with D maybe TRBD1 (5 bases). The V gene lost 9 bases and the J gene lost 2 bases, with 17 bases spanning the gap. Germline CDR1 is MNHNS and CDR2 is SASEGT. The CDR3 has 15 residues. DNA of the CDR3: TGTGCCAGTCAGCTTGGGACCGTGGGCAATCAGCCCCAGCATTTT. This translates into CASQLGTVGNQPQHF.

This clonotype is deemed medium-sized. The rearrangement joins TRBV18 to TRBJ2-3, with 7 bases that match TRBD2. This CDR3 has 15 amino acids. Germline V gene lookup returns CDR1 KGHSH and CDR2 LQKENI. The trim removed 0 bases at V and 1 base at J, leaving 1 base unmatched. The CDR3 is CASSPPGGRTDTQYF. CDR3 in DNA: TGTGCCAGCTCACCACCGGGAGGGCGCACAGATACGCAGTATTTT.

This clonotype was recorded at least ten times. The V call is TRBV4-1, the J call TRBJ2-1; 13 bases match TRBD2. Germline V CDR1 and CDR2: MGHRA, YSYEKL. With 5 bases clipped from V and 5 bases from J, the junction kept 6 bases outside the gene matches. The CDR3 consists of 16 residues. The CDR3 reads CASSRPGLAGDNEQFF. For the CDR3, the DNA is TGCGCCAGCAGCAGACCAGGACTAGCGGGAGACAATGAGCAGTTCTTC.

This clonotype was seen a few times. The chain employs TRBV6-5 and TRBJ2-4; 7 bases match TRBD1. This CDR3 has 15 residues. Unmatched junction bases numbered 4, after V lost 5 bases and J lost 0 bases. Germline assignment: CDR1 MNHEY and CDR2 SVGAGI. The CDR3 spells CASSRDRLAKNIQYF. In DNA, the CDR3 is TGTGCCAGCAGTCGGGACAGACTAGCCAAAAACATTCAGTACTTC.

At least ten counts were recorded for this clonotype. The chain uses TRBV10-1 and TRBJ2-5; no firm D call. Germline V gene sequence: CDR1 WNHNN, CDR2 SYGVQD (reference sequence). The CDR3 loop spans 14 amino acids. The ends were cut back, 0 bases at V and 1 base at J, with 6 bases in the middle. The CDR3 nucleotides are TGCGCCAGCAGTGAGTCGGGTGTCCAAGAGACCCAGTACTTC. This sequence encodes CASSESGVQETQYF.

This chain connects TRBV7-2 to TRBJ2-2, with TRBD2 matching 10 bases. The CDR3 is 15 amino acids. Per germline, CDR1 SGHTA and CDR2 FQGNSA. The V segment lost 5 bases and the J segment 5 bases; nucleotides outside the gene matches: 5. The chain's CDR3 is CASSRSGGGTGELFF. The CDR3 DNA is TGTGCCAGCAGCCGCAGCGGGGGGGGTACCGGGGAGCTGTTTTTT.

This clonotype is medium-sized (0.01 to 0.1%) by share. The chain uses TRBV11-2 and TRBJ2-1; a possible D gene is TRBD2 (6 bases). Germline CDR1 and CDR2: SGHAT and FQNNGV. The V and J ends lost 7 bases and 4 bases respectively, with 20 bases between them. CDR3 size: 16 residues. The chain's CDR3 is CASTLRKRVSYNEQFF. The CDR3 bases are TGTGCCAGCACCCTCCGTAAGCGGGTTTCGTACAATGAGCAGTTCTTC.

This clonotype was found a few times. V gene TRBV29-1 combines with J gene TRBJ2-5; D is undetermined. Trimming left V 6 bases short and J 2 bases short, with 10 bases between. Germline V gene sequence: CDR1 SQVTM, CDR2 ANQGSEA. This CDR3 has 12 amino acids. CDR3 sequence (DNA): TGCAGCGTGGGCCGCCCTCAAGAGACCCAGTACTTC. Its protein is CSVGRPQETQYF. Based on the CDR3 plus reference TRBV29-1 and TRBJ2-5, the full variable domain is SAVISQKPSRDICQRGTSLTIQCQVDSQVTMMFWYRQQPGQSLTLIATANQGSEATYESGFVIDKFPISRPNLTFSTLTVSNMSPEDSSIYLCSVGRPQETQYFGPGTRLLVL.

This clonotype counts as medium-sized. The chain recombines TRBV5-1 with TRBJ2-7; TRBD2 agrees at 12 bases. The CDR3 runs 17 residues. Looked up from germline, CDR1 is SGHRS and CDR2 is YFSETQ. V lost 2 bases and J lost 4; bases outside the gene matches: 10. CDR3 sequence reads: CASSLRASGGALYEQYF. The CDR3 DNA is TGCGCCAGCAGCTTAAGGGCTAGCGGGGGGGCTCTGTACGAGCAGTACTTC.

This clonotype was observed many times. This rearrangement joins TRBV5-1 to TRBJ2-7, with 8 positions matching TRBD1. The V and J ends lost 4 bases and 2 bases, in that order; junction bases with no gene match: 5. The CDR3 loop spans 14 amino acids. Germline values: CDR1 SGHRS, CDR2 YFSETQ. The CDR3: CASSNTGGPYEQYF. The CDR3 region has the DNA TGCGCCAGCAGCAACACAGGGGGGCCCTACGAGCAGTACTTC.

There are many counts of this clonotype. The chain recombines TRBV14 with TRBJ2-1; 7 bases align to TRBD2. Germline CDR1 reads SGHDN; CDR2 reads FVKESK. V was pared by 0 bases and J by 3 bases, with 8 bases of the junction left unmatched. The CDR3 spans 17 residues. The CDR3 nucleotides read TGTGCCAGCAGCCAAGATCGGCCTAGCGGTTACTACAATGAGCAGTTCTTC. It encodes CASSQDRPSGYYNEQFF.

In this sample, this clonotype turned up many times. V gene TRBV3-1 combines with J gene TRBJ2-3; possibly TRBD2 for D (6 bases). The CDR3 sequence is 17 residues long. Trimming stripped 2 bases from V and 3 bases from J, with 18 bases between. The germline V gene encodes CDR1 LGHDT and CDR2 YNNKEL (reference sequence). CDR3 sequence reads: CASSQIGPTGRTDTQYF. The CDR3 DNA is TGTGCCAGCAGCCAAATCGGTCCTACGGGGAGGACAGATACGCAGTATTTT.

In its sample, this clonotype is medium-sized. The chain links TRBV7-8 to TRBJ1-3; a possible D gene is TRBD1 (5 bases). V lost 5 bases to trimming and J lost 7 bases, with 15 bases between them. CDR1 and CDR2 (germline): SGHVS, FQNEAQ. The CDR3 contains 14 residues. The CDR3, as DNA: TGTGCCAGCAGCGACACAGGAATAGTGAACACCATATATTTT. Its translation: CASSDTGIVNTIYF.

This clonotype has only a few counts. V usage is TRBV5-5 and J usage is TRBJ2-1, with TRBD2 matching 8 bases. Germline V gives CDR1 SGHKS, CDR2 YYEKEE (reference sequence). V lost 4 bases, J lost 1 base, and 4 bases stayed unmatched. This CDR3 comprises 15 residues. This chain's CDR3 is CASSDTGGSYNEQFF. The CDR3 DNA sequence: TGTGCCAGCAGCGATACGGGAGGGTCCTACAATGAGCAGTTCTTC.